This T cell receptor beta chain is from a study of blood T cell repertoires in COVID-19. Study-level background: The origin of the acute and convalescent COVID-19 samples was the United States, Italy and Spain.

The V end was cut by 4 bases, the J end by 9 bases, with 14 bases between. The CDR3 has 12 residues. From germline, CDR1 is GTSNPN and CDR2 SVGIG (reference sequence). In the authors' methods: Nucleated cell number was recorded as an estimate derived from reference gene primer amplification. Generated by immunoSEQ multiplex PCR, the TCRdb table keeps only in-frame clones and is missing some. V and J calls and clone size come straight from that table; D and trimming were deduced from the DNA. The sample has roughly 140,000 clones, approximately 85% seen once. The receptor's source is a man between 45 and 60 years old with acute or convalescent COVID-19. Sequenced: peripheral blood. V is TRBV30 and J is TRBJ2-3, with no clear D. This CDR3 reads CAWTTTGLTQYF. CDR3 coding DNA: TGTGCCTGGACTACGACTGGTCTAACGCAGTATTTT.